This record concerns one TCR beta chain sequence. CDR3 size: 15 residues. Germline CDR1 and CDR2: SGHTA and FQGNSA. The V and J ends lost 2 bases and 7 bases respectively, with 15 bases between them. The data originate from a study of cytomegalovirus exposure and HLA in healthy donors. This PCR relied on a set of 60 Vbeta primers and 13 Jbeta primers. Assay used: immunoSEQ multiplex PCR; TCRdb lists only in-frame clones, some missing. The sample includes approximately 150,000 clones, 80% to 90% seen only once; the top ten take over 2%. Material: PBMCs. This receptor was taken from a boy aged 2 to 10 in good health and CMV-seronegative. The chain is built from TRBV7-2 and TRBJ2-1; D perhaps matches TRBD1 (6 bases). CDR3 nucleotides: TGTGCCAGCAGCTTATCCGGGACACGTGGTAATGAGCAGTTCTTC. Encoded protein: CASSLSGTRGNEQFF.